The clone carrying this TCR beta chain was seen ten or more times. The iRepertoire nested amplicon-rescue multiplex PCR amplified TCR alpha and beta CDR3s from RNA. Each CDR3 protein gets one entry after TCRdb re-called the multiplex PCR reads with MiXCR. The table includes about 110,000 distinct CDR3 sequences, about 25% detected once. The sample belongs to a study of glioma-infiltrating T cells. CDR3 length: 14 residues. V gave up 9 bases and J gave up 7 bases, with 16 bases separating them. Germline V gene data show CDR1 as LNHDA and CDR2 as SQIVND (reference sequence). J is TRBJ1-6 and V is TRBV19; D gene uncertain. The sample consisted of glioma tissue, nonneoplastic brain tissue, or PBMCs (not recorded which). The TCR originated in a human donor with low-grade glioma or glioblastoma, undergoing nonglioma brain surgery, or in good health (not recorded which). CDR3 in amino acids: CASRTRVWNSPLHF. The CDR3 DNA follows: TGTGCCAGCAGAACTCGAGTGTGGAATTCACCCCTCCACTTT.